The entry below gives a single TCR beta chain sequence along with its context. The data stem from a study of human T cells and chemical hapten exposure. Study-level background: Patients were mainly female, each with alopecia areata, totalis or universalis.

The time point is: patch test 3, about 24 weeks after DPC sensitization. Treatment of the sample: therapeutic diphenylcyclopropenone sensitization with weekly scalp DPC. This CDR3 contains 15 residues. V lost 5 bases, J lost 0 bases, and 11 bases lay in between. Germline V CDR1 and CDR2: MGHRA, YSYEKL. Each CDR3 protein gets one entry after TCRdb re-called the RACE reads with MiXCR. The sample consists of about 160,000 distinct CDR3 sequences, 25% to 35% of them appearing once. The rearrangement uses TRBV4-1 and TRBJ1-3, with D possibly matching TRBD1 (5 bases). The material was whole blood, obtained in connection with sensitization to the hapten diphenylcyclopropenone (DPC). The TCR was taken from a woman younger than 30 with alopecia areata. Some clones in this sample may be carry-over from other donors' samples. CDR3 sequence reads: CASSKGTVSGNTIYF. In nucleotides, the CDR3 is TGCGCCAGCAGCAAAGGGACCGTCTCTGGAAACACCATATATTTT.